This T cell receptor (beta chain) was found in a study of response to subunit inactivated influenza vaccine. The study, taken as a whole, reports: The authors proposed limited new T cell recruitment per seasonal influenza vaccination.

TCRdb called the RT-PCR reads again in MiXCR, with one record for every CDR3 protein. The sample shows about half a million distinct CDR3 sequences, about 7.6% of them seen only once. This clonotype came up a few times. Its specificity is not known. This CDR3 has 15 amino acids. Germline V gene data show CDR1 as SQVTM and CDR2 as ANQGSEA. With V trimmed by 7 bases and J by 4 bases, 13 bases remained unmatched. The clonotype was recovered from a man aged 45-69 years who received an inactivated influenza vaccine. This sample comprised PBMCs from blood, obtained around 2 years after vaccination. The chain employs TRBV29-1 and TRBJ1-1; 9 positions agree with TRBD1. The CDR3 reads CSAGQGRPGGTEAFF. The CDR3, as DNA: TGCAGCGCCGGACAGGGGCGCCCGGGAGGCACTGAAGCTTTCTTT. Full variable domain (outside the CDR3, taken from reference TRBV29-1 and TRBJ1-1): SAVISQKPSRDICQRGTSLTIQCQVDSQVTMMFWYRQQPGQSLTLIATANQGSEATYESGFVIDKFPISRPNLTFSTLTVSNMSPEDSSIYLCSAGQGRPGGTEAFFGQGTRLTVV.